This T cell receptor beta chain was observed in a study of T cells in narcolepsy. The assay was immunoSEQ multiplex PCR, and TCRdb's table has in-frame clones only and misses some. In the table there are around 30,000 clones, approximately 77% of which are singletons. Germline CDR1 reads SEHNR; CDR2 reads FQNEAQ (reference sequence). The CDR3 is 15 amino acids. J was trimmed by 0 bases and V by 6 bases; bases with no gene match: 4. The receptor's source is a human donor in good health. The chain recombines TRBV7-9 with TRBJ2-3; 9 bases map to TRBD1. Material: memory (CD45RA-) CD4+ T cells from blood. CDR3 sequence reads: CASRIQGASTDTQYF. The CDR3 DNA is TGTGCCAGCAGAATACAGGGGGCTAGCACAGATACGCAGTATTTT. The full variable domain, completed using reference TRBV7-9 and TRBJ2-3, is DTGVSQNPRHKITKRGQNVTFRCDPISEHNRLYWYRQTLGQGPEFLTYFQNEAQLEKSRLLSDRFSAERPKGSFSTLEIQRTEQGDSAMYLCASRIQGASTDTQYFGPGTRLTVL.